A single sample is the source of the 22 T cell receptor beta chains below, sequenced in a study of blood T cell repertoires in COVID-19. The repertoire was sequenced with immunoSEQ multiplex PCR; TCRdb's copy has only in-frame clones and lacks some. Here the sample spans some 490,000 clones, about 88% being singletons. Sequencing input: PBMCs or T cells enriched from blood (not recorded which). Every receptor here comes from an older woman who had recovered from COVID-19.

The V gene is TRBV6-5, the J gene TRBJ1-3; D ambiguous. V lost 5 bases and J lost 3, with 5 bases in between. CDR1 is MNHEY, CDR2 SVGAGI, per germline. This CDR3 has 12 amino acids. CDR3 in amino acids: CASSPNGNTIYF. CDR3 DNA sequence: TGTGCCAGCAGTCCAAATGGAAACACCATATATTTT.

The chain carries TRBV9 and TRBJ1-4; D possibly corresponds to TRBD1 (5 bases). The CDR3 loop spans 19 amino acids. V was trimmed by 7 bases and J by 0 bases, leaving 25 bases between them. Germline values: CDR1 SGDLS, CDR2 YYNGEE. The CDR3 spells CASHRLLGQSIATNEKLFF. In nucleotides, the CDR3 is TGTGCCAGCCACCGCCTCCTGGGGCAGTCAATTGCAACTAATGAAAAACTGTTTTTT.

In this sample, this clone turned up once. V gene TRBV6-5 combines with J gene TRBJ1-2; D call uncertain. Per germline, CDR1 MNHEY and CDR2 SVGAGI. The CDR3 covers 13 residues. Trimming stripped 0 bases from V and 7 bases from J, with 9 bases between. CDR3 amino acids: CASSYSITVGYTF. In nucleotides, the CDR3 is TGTGCCAGCAGTTACTCGATTACTGTTGGCTACACCTTC.

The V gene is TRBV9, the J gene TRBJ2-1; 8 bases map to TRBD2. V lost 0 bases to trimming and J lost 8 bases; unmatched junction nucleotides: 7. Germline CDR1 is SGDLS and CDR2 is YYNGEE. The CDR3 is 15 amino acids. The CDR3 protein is CASSVAGGPLDEQFF. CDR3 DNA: TGTGCCAGCAGCGTAGCGGGGGGGCCATTGGATGAGCAGTTCTTC.

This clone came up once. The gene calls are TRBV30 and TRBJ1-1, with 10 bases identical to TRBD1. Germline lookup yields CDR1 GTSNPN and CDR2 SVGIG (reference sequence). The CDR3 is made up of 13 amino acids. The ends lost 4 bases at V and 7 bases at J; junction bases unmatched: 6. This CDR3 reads CAWTQGTGDEAFF. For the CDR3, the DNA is TGTGCCTGGACCCAAGGGACAGGGGATGAAGCTTTCTTT. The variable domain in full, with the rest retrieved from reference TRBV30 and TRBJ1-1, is SQTIHQWPATLVQPVGSPLSLECTVEGTSNPNLYWYRQAAGRGLQLLFYSVGIGQISSEVPQNLSASRPQDRQFILSSKKLLLSDSGFYLCAWTQGTGDEAFFGQGTRLTVV.

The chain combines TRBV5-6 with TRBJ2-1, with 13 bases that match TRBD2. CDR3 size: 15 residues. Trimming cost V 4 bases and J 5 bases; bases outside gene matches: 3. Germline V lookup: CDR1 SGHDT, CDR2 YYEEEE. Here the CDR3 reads CASSGGLAGHNEQFF. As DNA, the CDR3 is TGTGCCAGCAGCGGGGGACTAGCGGGGCACAATGAGCAGTTCTTC.

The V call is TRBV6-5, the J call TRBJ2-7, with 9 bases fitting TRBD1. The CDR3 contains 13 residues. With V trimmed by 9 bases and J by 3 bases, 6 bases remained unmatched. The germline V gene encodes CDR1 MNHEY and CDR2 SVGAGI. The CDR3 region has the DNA TGTGCCAGTTCGGGGACAGGGTTCTACGAGCAGTACTTC. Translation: CASSGTGFYEQYF.

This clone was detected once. CDR3 protein: CASSPGSANTGELFF. In nucleotides, the CDR3 is TGTGCCAGCAGCCCCGGGAGCGCGAACACCGGGGAGCTGTTTTTT. The chain couples TRBV5-6 to TRBJ2-2; perhaps TRBD2 as D (6 bases). This CDR3 region has 15 residues. Between the trimmed V and J ends, which lost 4 bases and 0 bases, there was a span of 10 bases. Germline V lookup: CDR1 SGHDT, CDR2 YYEEEE.

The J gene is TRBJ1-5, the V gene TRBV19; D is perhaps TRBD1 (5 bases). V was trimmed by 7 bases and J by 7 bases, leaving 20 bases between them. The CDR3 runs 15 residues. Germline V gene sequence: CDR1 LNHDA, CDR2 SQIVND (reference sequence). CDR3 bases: TGTGCCAGTACCACAGACAGCCTAGACGCCCAGCCCCAGCATTTT. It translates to CASTTDSLDAQPQHF.

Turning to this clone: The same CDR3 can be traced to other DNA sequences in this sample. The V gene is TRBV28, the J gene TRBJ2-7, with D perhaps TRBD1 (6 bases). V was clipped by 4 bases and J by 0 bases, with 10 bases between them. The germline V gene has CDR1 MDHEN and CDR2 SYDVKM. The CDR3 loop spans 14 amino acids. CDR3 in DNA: TGTGCCAGCAGTTGGGCAGGGGCCTCCTACGAGCAGTACTTC. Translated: CASSWAGASYEQYF.

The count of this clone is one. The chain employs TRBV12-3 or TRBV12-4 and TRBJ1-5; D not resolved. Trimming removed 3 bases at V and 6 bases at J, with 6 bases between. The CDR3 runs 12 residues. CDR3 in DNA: TGTGCCAGCAGTTTTCCCGGTCAGCCCCAGCATTTT. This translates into CASSFPGQPQHF.

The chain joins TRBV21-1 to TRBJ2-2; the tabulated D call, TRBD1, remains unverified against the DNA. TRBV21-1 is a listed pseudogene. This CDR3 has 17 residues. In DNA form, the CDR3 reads TGTGCCAGCAGCAAAGGGGTCGGACAGATAAGCACCGGGGAGCTGTTTTTT. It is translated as CASSKGVGQISTGELFF.

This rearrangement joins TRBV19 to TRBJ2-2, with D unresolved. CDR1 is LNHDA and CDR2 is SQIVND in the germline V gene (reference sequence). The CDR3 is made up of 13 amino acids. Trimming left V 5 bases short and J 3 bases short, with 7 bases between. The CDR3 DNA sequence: TGTGCCAGTAGTGGGCTGTACACCGGGGAGCTGTTTTTT. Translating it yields CASSGLYTGELFF.

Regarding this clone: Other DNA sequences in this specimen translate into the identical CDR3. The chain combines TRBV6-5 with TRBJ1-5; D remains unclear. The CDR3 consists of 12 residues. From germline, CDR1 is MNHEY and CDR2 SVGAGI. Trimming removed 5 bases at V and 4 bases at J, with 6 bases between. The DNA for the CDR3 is TGTGCCAGCAGTCCCATTAATCAGCCCCAGCATTTT. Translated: CASSPINQPQHF.

CDR3 loop: CASRDRGRIDGYTF. For the CDR3, the DNA is TGTGCCAGCAGGGACAGGGGGCGGATAGATGGCTACACCTTC. The J gene is TRBJ1-2, the V gene TRBV6-5, with 11 bases that match TRBD1. The CDR3 contains 14 residues. In germline, CDR1 is MNHEY, CDR2 SVGAGI. Trimming cost V 6 bases and J 6 bases; bases outside gene matches: 6.

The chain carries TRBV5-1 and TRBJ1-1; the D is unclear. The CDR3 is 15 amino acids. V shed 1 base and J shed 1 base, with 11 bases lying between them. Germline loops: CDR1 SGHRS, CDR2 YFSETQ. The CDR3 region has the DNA TGCGCCAGCAGCTTGCAAGGACGGGGGAACACTGAAGCTTTCTTT. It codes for CASSLQGRGNTEAFF.

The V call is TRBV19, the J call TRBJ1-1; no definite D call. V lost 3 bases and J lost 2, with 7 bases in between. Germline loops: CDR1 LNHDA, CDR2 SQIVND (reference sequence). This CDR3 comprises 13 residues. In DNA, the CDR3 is TGTGCCAGTAGTATCCCGTTTAACACTGAAGCTTTCTTT. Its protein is CASSIPFNTEAFF.

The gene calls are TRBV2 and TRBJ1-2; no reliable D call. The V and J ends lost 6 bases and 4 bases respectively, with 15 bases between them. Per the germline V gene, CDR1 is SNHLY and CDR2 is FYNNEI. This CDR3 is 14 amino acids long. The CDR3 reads CASRTPIGGYGYTF. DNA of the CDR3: TGTGCCAGCAGGACCCCGATAGGAGGCTATGGCTACACCTTC.

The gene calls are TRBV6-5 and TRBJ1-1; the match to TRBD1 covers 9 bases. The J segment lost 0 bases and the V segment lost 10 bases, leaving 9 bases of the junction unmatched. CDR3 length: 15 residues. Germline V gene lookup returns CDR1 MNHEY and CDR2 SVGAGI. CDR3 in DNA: TGTGCCACCCAAGGGACAGGGTCCATGAACACTGAAGCTTTCTTT. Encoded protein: CATQGTGSMNTEAFF.

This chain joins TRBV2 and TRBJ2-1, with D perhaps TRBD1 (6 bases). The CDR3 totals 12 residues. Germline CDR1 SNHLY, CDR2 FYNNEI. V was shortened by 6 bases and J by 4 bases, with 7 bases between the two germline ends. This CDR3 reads CASSGQYNEQFF. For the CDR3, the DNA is TGTGCCAGCAGCGGACAGTACAATGAGCAGTTCTTC.

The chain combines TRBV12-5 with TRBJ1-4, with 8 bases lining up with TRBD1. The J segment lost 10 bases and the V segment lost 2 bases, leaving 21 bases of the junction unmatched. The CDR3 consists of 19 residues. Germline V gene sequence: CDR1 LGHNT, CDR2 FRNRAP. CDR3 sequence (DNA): TGTGCTAGTGGTTTGTGGGGCAGGGGGCTCTTAGTTAATAGGGTAAAACTGTTTTTT. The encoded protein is CASGLWGRGLLVNRVKLFF.

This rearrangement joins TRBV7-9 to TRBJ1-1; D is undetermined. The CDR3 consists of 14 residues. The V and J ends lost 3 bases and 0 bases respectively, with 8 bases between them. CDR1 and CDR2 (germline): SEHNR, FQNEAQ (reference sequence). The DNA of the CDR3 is TGTGCCAGCAGCTTTGCGGTTGTGAACACTGAAGCTTTCTTT. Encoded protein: CASSFAVVNTEAFF.